This passage covers 10 T cell receptor beta chains from one sample sequenced in a study of blood T cell repertoires in COVID-19 (dated by TCRdb to about 2020). Preparation of the library involved the immunoSEQ multiplex PCR assay. TCRdb stores this immuneACCESS table with in-frame sequences only. Part of the clones is absent; in the studies checked, under half of the shortfall reflects unresolved V genes, and no reason is known for the rest. The sample includes 95,000 to 150,000 clones, with 78% observed a single time. The ten top clones hold approximately 2.4% of the sample. Source material: peripheral blood. These receptors all stem from a man between 65 and 85 years old with acute or convalescent COVID-19.

This clone was seen a handful of times. The genes are TRBV6-5 and TRBJ1-1, with TRBD1 matching 10 bases. The V segment lost 8 bases and the J segment 3 bases; nucleotides outside the gene matches: 6. The CDR3 contains 14 residues. Per germline, CDR1 MNHEY and CDR2 SVGAGI. The chain's CDR3 is CASGTGQGYTEAFF. CDR3 DNA sequence: TGTGCCAGCGGGACGGGACAGGGGTACACTGAAGCTTTCTTT.

The chain combines TRBV6-5 with TRBJ1-2, with D maybe TRBD1 (5 bases). The V end was cut by 0 bases, the J end by 5 bases, with 10 bases between. Germline CDR1 MNHEY, CDR2 SVGAGI. The CDR3 has 14 amino acids. CDR3 bases: TGTGCCAGCAGTTACTCGGCGGGGCCGTATGGCTACACCTTC. It yields the protein CASSYSAGPYGYTF.

A word on this clone: The junction departs from the called germline gene at one end, perhaps through a read error. The chain recombines TRBV7-7 with TRBJ1-2; D remains unclear. CDR1 and CDR2 (germline): SSHAT, FNYEAQ (reference sequence). CDR3 length equals 12 residues. In nucleotides, the CDR3 is TGTGCTAGCAGCTTAGTGTCTAGTGGCTACACCTTC. Protein product: CASSLVSSGYTF.

The genes are TRBV6-6 and TRBJ2-1; D is uncertain. This CDR3 spans 14 amino acids. With 3 bases removed from V and 0 bases from J, the gap between germline ends came to 6 bases. Per germline, CDR1 MNHNY and CDR2 SVGAGI (reference sequence). The chain's CDR3 is CASSYQFSYNEQFF. The CDR3 DNA sequence: TGTGCCAGCAGTTATCAATTCTCCTACAATGAGCAGTTCTTC.

V is TRBV18 and J is TRBJ1-1; weak D call: TRBD1 (5 bases). The V gene lost 6 bases and the J gene lost 0 bases, with 17 bases spanning the gap. From germline, CDR1 is KGHSH and CDR2 LQKENI. The CDR3 extends over 16 amino acids. The CDR3 spells CASSAGEGTMNTEAFF. DNA of the CDR3: TGTGCCAGCTCCGCGGGAGAGGGGACCATGAACACTGAAGCTTTCTTT.

This clone was counted a few times. V gene TRBV7-8 combines with J gene TRBJ1-6; 8 nucleotides align to TRBD1. The CDR3 length is 15 residues. The V gene end was trimmed by 5 bases and the J gene end by 4 bases; junction bases not matched to a gene: 4. CDR1 and CDR2 from the germline V gene are SGHVS and FQNEAQ. The CDR3 here is CASSPGQAYNSPLHF. CDR3 coding DNA: TGTGCCAGCAGCCCGGGACAGGCGTATAATTCACCCCTCCACTTT.

The CDR3 DNA follows: TGTGCCAGCAGCACCTCCTTGACTAGCGGCCACGAGCAGTACTTC. It specifies CASSTSLTSGHEQYF. The chain combines TRBV13 with TRBJ2-7; 9 bases match TRBD2. After removal of 5 bases from V and 5 bases from J, the junction contained 10 bases not matched to a gene. Germline V lookup: CDR1 PRHDT, CDR2 FYEKMQ (reference sequence). The CDR3 is 15 amino acids.

The chain employs TRBV7-2 and TRBJ1-2, with D uncertain. The V and J ends lost 5 bases and 3 bases respectively, with 16 bases between them. This CDR3 has 15 amino acids. Germline values: CDR1 SGHTA, CDR2 FQGNSA. CDR3 nucleotide sequence: TGTGCCAGCAGCCAACAATACCCACCCCACTATGGCTACACCTTC. Translated, it gives CASSQQYPPHYGYTF.

V gene TRBV23-1 combines with J gene TRBJ1-5; the D gene is possibly TRBD1 (5 bases). TRBV23-1 is sorted into the ORF group, with uncertain function. The CDR3 spans 17 residues. Trimming cost V 4 bases and J 0 bases, with 16 bases left between them. CDR3 nucleotides: TGCGCCAGCAGTCCATCGCCTTGGGGGGATAGCAATCAGCCCCAGCATTTT. It specifies CASSPSPWGDSNQPQHF.

V and J are TRBV30 and TRBJ1-4; D might be TRBD1 (5 bases). In germline, CDR1 is GTSNPN, CDR2 SVGIG (reference sequence). The CDR3 contains 15 residues. Trimming shortened V by 4 bases and J by 8 bases, and 20 bases separated the two germline ends. The CDR3 loop reads CAWTTGPGSREKLFF. The CDR3 DNA is TGTGCCTGGACGACCGGACCAGGGTCCAGGGAAAAACTGTTTTTT.